A single sample gave rise to the 19 T cell receptor beta chains below, sequenced in a study of T cell responses to AZD1222 COVID-19 vaccine. Data came from immunoSEQ multiplex PCR; TCRdb stores just in-frame clones and leaves some out. In the table there are 150,000 to 180,000 clones, 88% of which are singletons. Specimen: peripheral blood, collected on day 0 of AZD1222 vaccination. The origin of the receptors is an adult in good health.

The chain links TRBV11-2 to TRBJ2-3; 7 positions agree with TRBD2. CDR1 is SGHAT, CDR2 FQNNGV, per germline. With 1 base clipped from V and 6 bases from J, the junction kept 7 bases outside the gene matches. This CDR3 has 15 residues. This CDR3 is CASSLVGGVVDTQYF. In DNA form, the CDR3 reads TGTGCCAGCAGCTTAGTGGGGGGGGTTGTTGATACGCAGTATTTT. The complete variable domain, with remaining parts taken from reference TRBV11-2 and TRBJ2-3, reads EAGVAQSPRYKIIEKRQSVAFWCNPISGHATLYWYQQILGQGPKLLIQFQNNGVVDDSQLPKDRFSAERLKGVDSTLKIQPAKLEDSAVYLCASSLVGGVVDTQYFGPGTRLTVL.

This rearrangement joins TRBV7-8 to TRBJ2-7; tentatively, D is TRBD2 (6 bases). The CDR3 loop spans 16 amino acids. V was pared by 1 base and J by 0 bases, with 13 bases between. Germline CDR1 SGHVS, CDR2 FQNEAQ. The CDR3 here is CASSLGGVISSYEQYF. The CDR3 coding sequence is TGTGCCAGCAGCTTAGGGGGGGTTATAAGCTCCTACGAGCAGTACTTC.

The chain has TRBV6-5 and TRBJ1-2; a possible D gene is TRBD1 (6 bases). V was clipped by 7 bases and J by 0 bases, with 9 bases between them. The germline CDR1 and CDR2 sequences are MNHEY and SVGAGI. The CDR3 has 13 amino acids. The DNA of the CDR3 is TGTGCCAGCAACAGGGCTCCTAACTATGGCTACACCTTC. Encoded protein: CASNRAPNYGYTF.

The V gene is TRBV7-3, the J gene TRBJ2-1, with 7 bases aligning to TRBD1. The germline gives CDR1 SGHTA, CDR2 FQGTGA. V dropped 5 bases and J dropped 3; count of bases not matched to a gene: 7. The CDR3 sequence is 15 residues long. In nucleotides, the CDR3 is TGTGCCAGCAGCCTTAGGGGGCCTCTCTACAATGAGCAGTTCTTC. Translation: CASSLRGPLYNEQFF.

J is TRBJ2-7 and V is TRBV24-1, with D maybe TRBD2 (5 bases). The CDR3 is 13 amino acids. CDR1 is KGHDR and CDR2 is SFDVKD in the germline V gene. Trimming cost V 4 bases and J 6 bases, with 12 bases left between them. The CDR3: CATSDTTSFEQYF. The DNA for the CDR3 is TGTGCCACCAGTGACACAACTAGTTTCGAGCAGTACTTC.

This chain connects TRBV2 to TRBJ1-2; D is unresolved. In germline, CDR1 is SNHLY, CDR2 FYNNEI. The CDR3 contains 12 residues. The V end lost 3 bases, the J end lost 6 bases, and 8 bases lay between the germline ends. The CDR3 DNA is TGTGCCAGCAGTGAGGTGGCAGATGGCTACACCTTC. Translated: CASSEVADGYTF.

The CDR3 sequence is CASTSSAGYYEQYF. For the CDR3, the DNA is TGTGCCAGCACCTCCTCAGCAGGCTATTACGAGCAGTACTTC. V usage is TRBV6-5 and J usage is TRBJ2-7; no firm D call. Trimming removed 7 bases from V and 4 bases from J, with 17 bases in between. Germline V gene data show CDR1 as MNHEY and CDR2 as SVGAGI. The CDR3 consists of 14 residues.

The J gene is TRBJ1-6, the V gene TRBV7-9; D is possibly TRBD1 (5 bases). This CDR3 comprises 14 residues. Trimming took 5 bases from V and 7 from J, leaving 12 bases between them. Germline values: CDR1 SEHNR, CDR2 FQNEAQ (reference sequence). The CDR3 reads CASSVREGNSPLHF. The CDR3 DNA follows: TGTGCCAGCAGCGTCCGGGAGGGGAATTCACCCCTCCACTTT.

This clone came up once. The rearrangement uses TRBV27 and TRBJ1-1, with D tentatively TRBD1 (6 bases). Germline V CDR1 and CDR2: MNHEY, SMNVEV (reference sequence). V was trimmed by 7 bases and J by 0 bases, leaving 15 bases between them. The CDR3 has 15 residues. As DNA, the CDR3 is TGTGCCAGCAAGACAGGAGCTTGGGTGAACACTGAAGCTTTCTTT. This translates into CASKTGAWVNTEAFF.

The chain recombines TRBV2 with TRBJ2-5; 9 nucleotides line up with TRBD2. With 6 bases clipped from V and 5 bases from J, the junction kept 7 bases outside the gene matches. Looked up from germline, CDR1 is SNHLY and CDR2 is FYNNEI. The CDR3 is 14 amino acids. CDR3 bases: TGTGCCAGCAGGGCTACTAGCGGGCATGAGACCCAGTACTTC. Protein sequence: CASRATSGHETQYF.

This chain connects TRBV27 to TRBJ1-4; possible D gene TRBD1, 6 bases. Germline CDR1 and CDR2: MNHEY and SMNVEV (reference sequence). Trimming took off 4 bases at V and 4 bases at J, with 10 bases between the two ends. The CDR3 is made up of 14 amino acids. As DNA, the CDR3 is TGTGCCAGCAGTTCCCCGGACAGTAATGAAAAACTGTTTTTT. Translated: CASSSPDSNEKLFF.

The chain joins TRBV10-3 to TRBJ1-5; tentatively, D is TRBD1 (6 bases). The V and J ends lost 8 bases and 2 bases respectively, with 13 bases between them. CDR3 length equals 14 residues. Germline CDR1 is ENHRY and CDR2 is SYGVKD. CDR3 in amino acids: CAIQGSGGNQPQHF. CDR3 coding DNA: TGTGCCATCCAGGGGTCGGGGGGCAATCAGCCCCAGCATTTT.

The chain links TRBV7-2 to TRBJ2-5; the match to TRBD2 covers 12 bases. V lost 5 bases to trimming and J lost 5 bases; unmatched junction nucleotides: 9. Germline V CDR1 and CDR2: SGHTA, FQGNSA. This CDR3 region has 16 residues. The CDR3 DNA follows: TGTGCCAGCAGCACAATACTAGCGGGGGGCAGGGAGACCCAGTACTTC. Translation: CASSTILAGGRETQYF.

The chain uses TRBV13 and TRBJ2-7; D perhaps matches TRBD1 (6 bases). This CDR3 is 15 amino acids long. Germline V gene data show CDR1 as PRHDT and CDR2 as FYEKMQ (reference sequence). V dropped 5 bases and J dropped 0 bases, with 14 bases sitting between them. CDR3 amino acids: CASSLVGQSSYEQYF. The DNA of the CDR3 is TGTGCCAGCAGCCTAGTCGGACAGTCCTCCTACGAGCAGTACTTC.

CDR3 in DNA: TGTGCCACCAGCAGAGATAGACTATCCTACGAGCAGTACTTC. Protein sequence: CATSRDRLSYEQYF. J is TRBJ2-7 and V is TRBV15; D possibly corresponds to TRBD2 (5 bases). The germline V gene has CDR1 LNHNV and CDR2 YYDKDF (reference sequence). Trimming pared 0 bases from V and 1 base from J, leaving 7 bases between. The CDR3 totals 14 residues.

The rearrangement uses TRBV7-8 and TRBJ2-1; 13 bases match TRBD2. V shed 5 bases and J 3 bases; nucleotides not matched to a gene: 7. Germline CDR1 and CDR2: SGHVS and FQNEAQ. This CDR3 is 17 amino acids long. CDR3 sequence (DNA): TGTGCCAGCAGCCCGAGGACTAGCGGGGGCCTCTACAATGAGCAGTTCTTC. Encoded protein: CASSPRTSGGLYNEQFF.

The chain combines TRBV5-4 with TRBJ2-1, with 7 nucleotides matching TRBD1. V gave up 5 bases and J gave up 7 bases; unmatched junction bases: 15. Germline V gives CDR1 SGHNT, CDR2 YYREEE (reference sequence). This CDR3 comprises 16 residues. Here the CDR3 reads CASSYPDRDRQNEQFF. The CDR3, as DNA: TGTGCCAGCAGTTATCCCGACAGGGATCGGCAGAATGAGCAGTTCTTC.

The chain recombines TRBV19 with TRBJ1-2; D is perhaps TRBD1 (5 bases). Germline-derived CDR1 and CDR2 are LNHDA and SQIVND (reference sequence). V lost 5 bases and J 8 bases, leaving 15 bases between the germline ends. The CDR3 spans 13 residues. The CDR3 sequence: CASSGSGGYGYTF. Written as DNA, the CDR3 is TGTGCCAGTAGTGGGTCGGGGGGATACGGCTACACCTTC.

J is TRBJ2-3 and V is TRBV5-6; 13 bases are a match to TRBD2. The length of the CDR3 is 15 residues. J gave up 8 bases and V 4 bases, and 7 bases lay outside the gene matches. Germline V CDR1 and CDR2: SGHDT, YYEEEE. This CDR3 is CASSPTSGGLTTQYF. The CDR3 nucleotides are TGTGCCAGCAGCCCGACTAGCGGGGGGCTGACTACGCAGTATTTT.